Presented here are 11 T cell receptor beta chains from one specimen sequenced in a study of T cells in Graves' hyperthyroidism and ophthalmopathy. Amplification targeted TCR beta CDR3 regions from RNA transcripts. HTBI primers drove first-round RT-PCR of the TCR CDR3. Via MiXCR, TCRdb re-called the multiplex PCR reads, giving one row per CDR3 protein. The sample lists around 420,000 distinct CDR3 sequences, about 15% occurring once. Sequenced material: blood. These receptors were obtained from a woman aged 18-30 years with Graves' hyperthyroidism.

This clonotype was found many times. The V and J genes are TRBV30 and TRBJ2-1, with D tentatively TRBD1 (5 bases). Per the germline V gene, CDR1 is GTSNPN and CDR2 is SVGIG (reference sequence). The CDR3 runs to 11 residues. V shed 1 base and J shed 7 bases, with 5 bases lying between them. CDR3 sequence: CAWSEGNEQFF. The CDR3 nucleotides are TGTGCCTGGAGTGAGGGGAATGAGCAGTTCTTC.

The V gene is TRBV19, the J gene TRBJ1-2; D is unclear. Germline assignment: CDR1 LNHDA and CDR2 SQIVND (reference sequence). V lost 6 bases, J lost 4 bases, and 12 bases lay in between. This CDR3 region has 13 residues. The CDR3 loop reads CASRFQETYGYTF. The DNA for the CDR3 is TGTGCCAGTAGATTTCAGGAGACCTATGGCTACACCTTC.

A remark on this clonotype: Germline and junction disagree at one end, which may indicate a read error. The J gene is TRBJ2-2, the V gene TRBV10-3; D is perhaps TRBD2 (7 bases). The CDR3 totals 14 residues. Germline values: CDR1 ENHRY, CDR2 SYGVKD. CDR3 in amino acids: CAINEGGPSGELFF. CDR3 DNA sequence: TGTGCCATCAATGAGGGGGGGCCGAGCGGGGAGCTGTTTTTT.

This clonotype was observed a few times. V usage is TRBV18 and J usage is TRBJ1-6; maybe TRBD1 (5 bases). The CDR3 loop spans 13 amino acids. V lost 11 bases and J lost 5, with 13 bases in between. Germline values: CDR1 KGHSH, CDR2 LQKENI. This CDR3 reads CACPGTDNSPLHF. CDR3 bases: TGTGCCTGCCCCGGGACCGATAATTCACCCCTCCACTTT.

This clonotype showed up many times. The rearrangement joins TRBV2 to TRBJ1-5; no definite D call. CDR3 length: 14 amino acids. The germline gives CDR1 SNHLY, CDR2 FYNNEI. Trimming stripped 2 bases from V and 5 bases from J, with 10 bases between. DNA of the CDR3: TGTGCCAGCAGTGAACGGGTCTCTTATCAGCCCCAGCATTTT. This encodes CASSERVSYQPQHF.

The CDR3 loop is CASSPGLGVYEQYF. The CDR3 DNA reads TGCGCCAGCAGTCCGGGACTAGGTGTCTACGAGCAGTACTTC. The chain is built from TRBV4-1 and TRBJ2-7, with TRBD2 identical over 8 bases. CDR3 length equals 14 residues. Germline V gives CDR1 MGHRA, CDR2 YSYEKL. The V segment lost 6 bases and the J segment 3 bases; nucleotides outside the gene matches: 7.

This clonotype was observed a few times. The chain couples TRBV3-1 to TRBJ2-7; tentatively, D is TRBD1 (6 bases). CDR1 and CDR2 from the germline V gene are LGHDT and YNNKEL (reference sequence). V was clipped by 1 base and J by 0 bases, with 7 bases between them. This CDR3 comprises 14 residues. In nucleotides, the CDR3 is TGTGCCAGCAGCCAAGGGACAGCCTCCTACGAGCAGTACTTC. It encodes CASSQGTASYEQYF.

The sample holds many counts of this clonotype. The rearrangement links TRBV6-4 to TRBJ2-1; either TRBD1 or TRBD2 may fit D (5 bases each). Germline V gene data show CDR1 as MRHNA and CDR2 as SNTAGT. Between the trimmed V and J ends, which lost 5 bases and 2 bases, there was a span of 13 bases. The CDR3 consists of 15 residues. The CDR3 DNA sequence: TGTGCCAGCAGTAGAACCGGGACCGCCTACAATGAGCAGTTCTTC. Its protein is CASSRTGTAYNEQFF.

This clonotype occurred many times. The chain has TRBV6-1 and TRBJ2-5; D may be TRBD2 (6 bases). The CDR3 extends over 14 amino acids. The V end lost 3 bases, the J end lost 7 bases, and 15 bases lay between the germline ends. CDR1 and CDR2 (germline): MNHNS, SASEGT. CDR3 amino acids: CASSERGPTGTQYF. CDR3 nucleotide sequence: TGTGCCAGCAGTGAGCGGGGACCCACAGGGACCCAGTACTTC.

This clonotype was seen many times. This chain uses TRBV3-1 with TRBJ2-1; possibly TRBD2 for D (5 bases). This CDR3 has 18 amino acids. V was trimmed by 0 bases and J by 1 base, leaving 16 bases between them. Germline V gene data show CDR1 as LGHDT and CDR2 as YNNKEL (reference sequence). CDR3 DNA: TGTGCCAGCAGCCAAGAGGTCGGGATCGGTGGGTCCTACAATGAGCAGTTCTTC. Translation gives CASSQEVGIGGSYNEQFF.

This clonotype was counted ten times or more. The V call is TRBV19, the J call TRBJ1-5, with 7 bases lining up with TRBD1. Germline lookup yields CDR1 LNHDA and CDR2 SQIVND (reference sequence). The CDR3 has 14 residues. Unmatched junction bases numbered 4, after V lost 4 bases and J lost 4 bases. CDR3 amino acids: CASSTGQLNQPQHF. CDR3 sequence (DNA): TGTGCCAGTAGTACGGGACAGTTAAATCAGCCCCAGCATTTT.